The clone carrying this TCR beta chain occurred many times. The CDR3 runs 15 residues. Trimming left V 2 bases short and J 5 bases short, with 19 bases between. Looked up from germline, CDR1 is DFQATT and CDR2 is SNEGSKA (reference sequence). TCRbeta library construction was performed incorporating unique molecular identifiers. TCRdb recomputed calls from the PCR reads with MiXCR, one row per CDR3 protein. There are 90,000 to 100,000 distinct CDR3 sequences in the sample; 12% occur only once, and about 14% lies in the top ten. The sample originates from a study of T-cell reconstitution after alpha-beta-depleted transplantation in children.

The sequencing used PBMCs from the stem cell graft donor, collected from the stem cell graft. The clonotype was recovered from a human donor who donated a stem cell graft to a child with inherited bone marrow failure. The chain couples TRBV20-1 to TRBJ2-7; D is perhaps TRBD2 (6 bases). CDR3 residues: CSARTRDRERHEQYF. The CDR3 nucleotides read TGCAGTGCTAGAACAAGAGATCGGGAGCGGCACGAGCAGTACTTC.